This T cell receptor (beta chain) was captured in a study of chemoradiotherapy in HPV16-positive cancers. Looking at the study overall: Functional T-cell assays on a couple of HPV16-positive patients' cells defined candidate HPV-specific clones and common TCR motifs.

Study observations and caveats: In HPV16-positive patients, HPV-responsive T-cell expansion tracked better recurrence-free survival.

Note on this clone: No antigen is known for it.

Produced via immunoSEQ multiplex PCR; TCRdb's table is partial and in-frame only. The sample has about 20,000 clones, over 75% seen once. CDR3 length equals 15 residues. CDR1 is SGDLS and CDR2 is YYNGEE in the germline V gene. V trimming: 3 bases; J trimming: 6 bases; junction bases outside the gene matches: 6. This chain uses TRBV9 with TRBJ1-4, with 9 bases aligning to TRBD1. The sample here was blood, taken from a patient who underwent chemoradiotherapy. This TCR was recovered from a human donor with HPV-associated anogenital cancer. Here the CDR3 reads CASSGTGGFDEKLFF. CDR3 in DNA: TGTGCCAGCAGCGGAACAGGGGGCTTTGATGAAAAACTGTTTTTT.